These 9 T cell receptor beta chains came from one sample sequenced in a study of T-cell reconstitution after alpha-beta-depleted transplantation in children. Unique molecular identifiers were incorporated when the TCRbeta library was constructed. TCRdb used MiXCR to reprocess the PCR reads, holding one entry per CDR3 protein. The sample has about 310,000 distinct CDR3 sequences; 23% are singletons. Specimen: PBMCs, mostly from graft donor cells, collected 180 days after TCRalphabeta/CD19-depleted stem cell transplant. The receptors come from a male patient younger than 18 who had a stem cell transplant for acute lymphoblastic leukemia, so the T cells may come from the graft donor.

In this sample, this clonotype turned up a few times. V gene TRBV9 combines with J gene TRBJ2-7; 9 bases are shared with TRBD2. The V gene's germline CDR1 is SGDLS and CDR2 YYNGEE. This CDR3 is 16 amino acids long. The junction had 13 bases not matched to a gene; V was cut back by 5 bases and J by 4 bases. DNA of the CDR3: TGTGCCAGCAGTTATAGACTAGCGGAGACAGGATACGAGCAGTACTTC. Amino acid sequence: CASSYRLAETGYEQYF.

This clonotype came up a few times. This chain links TRBV5-1 with TRBJ1-2, with D uncertain. Trimming left V 8 bases short and J 4 bases short, with 18 bases between. This CDR3 spans 14 amino acids. The V gene's germline CDR1 is SGHRS and CDR2 YFSETQ. The CDR3, as DNA: TGCGCCAGAAGCCCAGGTGGTGGAGGCTATGGCTACACCTTC. Translation: CARSPGGGGYGYTF.

This sequence joins TRBV6-1 and TRBJ1-1, with no clear D. V dropped 7 bases and J dropped 4 bases, with 22 bases sitting between them. CDR3 length: 16 residues. Germline CDR1 is MNHNS and CDR2 is SASEGT. The CDR3 region has the DNA TGTGCCAGCACCCCGTCTACCGGGCCTAAGGGCACTGAAGCTTTCTTT. It codes for CASTPSTGPKGTEAFF.

This clonotype was found a few times. This chain links TRBV20-1 with TRBJ2-7; D gene uncertain. This CDR3 comprises 15 residues. The germline CDR1 and CDR2 sequences are DFQATT and SNEGSKA (reference sequence). The V end lost 0 bases, the J end lost 2 bases, and 14 bases lay between the germline ends. For the CDR3, the DNA is TGCAGTGCTAGAGAGGAGCGAACTCCCCCCTACGAGCAGTACTTC. Protein sequence: CSAREERTPPYEQYF.

The chain couples TRBV5-4 to TRBJ2-2, with D unresolved. Trimming took 0 bases from V and 8 from J, leaving 8 bases between them. Germline V CDR1 and CDR2: SGHNT, YYREEE (reference sequence). This CDR3 is 13 amino acids long. In nucleotides, the CDR3 is TGTGCCAGCAGCTTGGACCCGAGAGGGGAGCTGTTTTTT. Amino acids: CASSLDPRGELFF.

The rearrangement joins TRBV7-9 to TRBJ2-7; a weak D match, TRBD1 (5 bases). This CDR3 comprises 14 residues. Trimming cost V 8 bases and J 5 bases, with 19 bases left between them. CDR1 SEHNR and CDR2 FQNEAQ come from the germline V gene (reference sequence). CDR3 protein: CASGQTGALHEQYF. The CDR3 coding sequence is TGTGCCAGCGGACAAACTGGGGCTCTACACGAGCAGTACTTC. The entire variable domain, with the rest obtained from reference TRBV7-9 and TRBJ2-7, is as follows: DTGVSQNPRHKITKRGQNVTFRCDPISEHNRLYWYRQTLGQGPEFLTYFQNEAQLEKSRLLSDRFSAERPKGSFSTLEIQRTEQGDSAMYLCASGQTGALHEQYFGPGTRLTVT.

This chain connects TRBV21-1 to TRBJ2-1; TRBD2, the D gene given by the table, was not confirmed from the DNA. TRBV21-1 is deemed a pseudogene. The CDR3 covers 16 residues. The CDR3 DNA is TGTGCCAGCAGCAAAGAAGGGGCCCACTCTTACAATGAGCAGTTCTTC. Protein: CASSKEGAHSYNEQFF.

The V gene is TRBV5-6, the J gene TRBJ2-1; no reliable D call. Germline CDR1 and CDR2: SGHDT and YYEEEE. V lost 1 base and J lost 1, with 6 bases in between. The CDR3 sequence is 14 residues long. The CDR3 coding sequence is TGTGCCAGCAGCTTGATGGGGTCCTACAATGAGCAGTTCTTC. It is translated as CASSLMGSYNEQFF.

This clonotype was recorded at least ten times. The V call is TRBV11-2, the J call TRBJ2-4; D is undetermined. CDR3 length: 15 residues. CDR1 SGHAT and CDR2 FQNNGV come from the germline V gene. The ends were cut back, 1 base at V and 0 bases at J, with 7 bases in the middle. DNA for the CDR3: TGTGCCAGCAGCTTAGTTGGTTCAGCCAAAAACATTCAGTACTTC. Residues: CASSLVGSAKNIQYF.